This T cell receptor (beta chain) originates from a study of identical twins. The V segment lost 5 bases and the J segment 5 bases; nucleotides outside the gene matches: 7. Per the germline V gene, CDR1 is MNHNS and CDR2 is SASEGT. This CDR3 is 14 amino acids long. One entry per CDR3 protein results from TCRdb running MiXCR on the 5' RACE reads. Here the sample spans about 920,000 distinct CDR3 sequences, more than 9% being singletons. Healthy Caucasian individuals made up all the donors. The sample was also reused in another study, on yellow fever vaccine responses in identical twins. From that second work: It has been reported that, in twins, the vaccine T cell response seemed partly convergent and partly personalized.

This clonotype was sampled from a woman aged 18-29 years in good health. The chain carries TRBV6-1 and TRBJ2-3; 7 bases agree with TRBD1. Specimen: PBMCs. CDR3 sequence reads: CASSPRQGVDTQYF. The CDR3 DNA reads TGTGCCAGCAGTCCCCGACAGGGTGTAGATACGCAGTATTTT.